The 2 T cell receptor beta chains below come from one sample, sequenced in a study of technical replicates of blood from several donors. Sequencing was performed with immunoSEQ multiplex PCR; in TCRdb, only in-frame clones are kept and a portion is missing. The table has tens of thousands of clones, roughly 92% seen once. The sample was T cells isolated from PBMCs. The source is a human donor in good health.

The J gene is TRBJ1-2, the V gene TRBV11-2, with 9 bases lining up with TRBD1. The V gene's germline CDR1 is SGHAT and CDR2 FQNNGV. The CDR3 spans 17 residues. The trim removed 4 bases at V and 2 bases at J, leaving 11 bases unmatched. CDR3 region: CASSSLRTGTGNYGYTF. CDR3 coding DNA: TGTGCCAGCAGCTCACTAAGAACCGGGACAGGGAACTATGGCTACACCTTC.

The V and J genes are TRBV18 and TRBJ1-1; D remains ambiguous. V lost 6 bases and J lost 2, with 13 bases in between. Germline V gene sequence: CDR1 KGHSH, CDR2 LQKENI. There are 14 residues in the CDR3. In DNA, the CDR3 is TGTGCCAGCTCGCGGTCAAACGGAAACACTGAAGCTTTCTTT. Its translation: CASSRSNGNTEAFF. The entire variable domain, with the rest obtained from reference TRBV18 and TRBJ1-1, is as follows: NAGVMQNPRHLVRRRGQEARLRCSPMKGHSHVYWYRQLPEEGLKFMVYLQKENIIDESGMPKERFSAEFPKEGPSILRIQQVVRGDSAAYFCASSRSNGNTEAFFGQGTRLTVV.